Many counts were recorded for the clone carrying this TCR beta chain. Its target is not known. The sequence runs out 3 residues before the end of the CDR3; the remainder is reconstructed from the germline J gene. These data are taken from a study of T cell clonality in common variable immunodeficiency. Study outcomes and limitations: T cell subpopulation sequencing would be needed to explain CVID clonality.

Assay: immunoSEQ multiplex PCR; the TCRdb copy retains only in-frame clones and omits some. The profile covers roughly 42,000 clones, none occurring a single time. CDR3 length: 13 amino acids. Germline CDR1 and CDR2: MNHEY and SVGEGT. Germline trimming cut 6 bases from V and 9 bases from J; bases unmatched to any gene: 7. This TCR was recovered from a person aged 18 to 70 in good health. J is TRBJ2-1 and V is TRBV6-2 or TRBV6-3; TRBD1 matches 8 bases. The sample taken for sequencing was peripheral blood mononuclear cells. The sequenced CDR3 bases are TGTGCCAGCAGCGAACCGGGACAGGTTGAG. Its protein product is CASSEPGQVE. Given in full, the CDR3 is CASSEPGQVEQFF.